This T cell receptor (beta chain) comes out of a study of identifying expanded T cells in peripheral blood. Whole-study results and caveats: Over around two and four weeks, about 15 and 18 clones changed, versus approximately 1.1 between replicates. Across healthy donors, higher total template counts meant significantly greater roughly 2-week count variance.

The table came from immunoSEQ multiplex PCR; TCRdb's copy has only in-frame clones and leaves some out. This table holds about 63,000 clones, around 81% found once. About this clone: Its specificity is unknown.

Collection occurred without any documented infections or immune events in donors. V was trimmed by 4 bases and J by 6 bases, leaving 10 bases between them. From germline, CDR1 is SGDLS and CDR2 YYNGEE. This CDR3 region has 13 residues. The sequencing sample was made of blood. This TCR derives from a person aged 18 to 70 in good health. This chain connects TRBV9 to TRBJ2-2; perhaps D is TRBD1 or TRBD2 (5 bases each). CDR3 in amino acids: CASSRGRSGELFF. For the CDR3, the DNA is TGTGCCAGCAGCCGGGGCCGGTCCGGGGAGCTGTTTTTT.